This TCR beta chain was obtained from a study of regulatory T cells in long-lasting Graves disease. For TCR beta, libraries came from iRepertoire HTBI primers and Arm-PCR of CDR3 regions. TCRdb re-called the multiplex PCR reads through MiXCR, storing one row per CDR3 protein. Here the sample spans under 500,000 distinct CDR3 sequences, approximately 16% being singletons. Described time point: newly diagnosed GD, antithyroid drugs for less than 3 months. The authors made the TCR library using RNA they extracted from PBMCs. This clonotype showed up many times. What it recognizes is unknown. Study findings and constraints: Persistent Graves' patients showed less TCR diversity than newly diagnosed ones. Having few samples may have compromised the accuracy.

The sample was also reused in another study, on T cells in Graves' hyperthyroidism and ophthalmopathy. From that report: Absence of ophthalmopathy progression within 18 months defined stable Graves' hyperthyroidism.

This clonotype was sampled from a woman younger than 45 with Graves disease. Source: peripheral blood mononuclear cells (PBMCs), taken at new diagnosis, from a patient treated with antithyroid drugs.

The CDR3 nucleotides are TGTGCCAGCTCACTCGGACTTAGGGGGGCGAATGAGCAGTTCTTC. It specifies CASSLGLRGANEQFF. The chain joins TRBV18 to TRBJ2-1; possibly TRBD1 or TRBD2 for D (6 bases each). V was trimmed by 4 bases and J by 7 bases, leaving 17 bases between them. Germline V CDR1 and CDR2: KGHSH, LQKENI. The CDR3 sequence is 15 residues long.